One and the same sample provided the 22 T cell receptor beta chains below, sequenced in a study of T cells after yellow fever vaccination. One entry per CDR3 protein results from TCRdb running MiXCR on the 5' RACE reads. The table records about 360,000 distinct CDR3 sequences, approximately 5.7% of them present only once. This specimen consisted of PBMCs, obtained 5 days after the yellow fever booster vaccination. These receptors were collected from a young man who received the YFV17D yellow fever vaccine.

This clonotype was recorded at least ten times. The rearrangement links TRBV5-6 to TRBJ1-1; D gene uncertain. V gave up 4 bases and J gave up 6 bases, with 7 bases separating them. CDR1 and CDR2 (germline): SGHDT, YYEEEE. This CDR3 has 11 residues. The CDR3 reads CASSVDSEAFF. The CDR3 DNA reads as TGTGCCAGCAGCGTGGACTCTGAAGCTTTCTTT.

This clonotype was detected ten times or more. The chain links TRBV5-1 to TRBJ2-7, with a possible D match to TRBD1 (6 bases). Trimming left V 4 bases short and J 2 bases short, with 19 bases between. The length of the CDR3 is 16 residues. In germline, CDR1 is SGHRS, CDR2 YFSETQ. CDR3 DNA sequence: TGCGCCAGCAGCATCCGGGACACTGGAAACGCCTACGAGCAGTACTTC. It is translated as CASSIRDTGNAYEQYF.

This clonotype was counted at least ten times. The J gene is TRBJ2-7, the V gene TRBV11-1; no firm D call. This CDR3 is 13 amino acids long. Germline V CDR1 and CDR2: SGHAT, FQDESV (reference sequence). V was trimmed by 2 bases and J by 0 bases, leaving 5 bases between them. The CDR3 DNA follows: TGTGCCAGCAGCTTACGAAGCTCCTACGAGCAGTACTTC. Translating gives CASSLRSSYEQYF. Complete variable domain (other parts from reference TRBV11-1 and TRBJ2-7): EAEVAQSPRYKITEKSQAVAFWCDPISGHATLYWYRQILGQGPELLVQFQDESVVDDSQLPKDRFSAERLKGVDSTLKIQPAELGDSAMYLCASSLRSSYEQYFGPGTRLTVT.

In this sample, this clonotype turned up a few times. The chain carries TRBV11-2 and TRBJ2-2, with TRBD2 matching 10 bases. This CDR3 comprises 18 residues. Germline-derived CDR1 and CDR2 are SGHAT and FQNNGV. J lost 4 bases, V lost 2 bases, and 10 bases had no gene match. The DNA for the CDR3 is TGTGCCAGCAGCTTATTTCGGACTAGCGGACGGCTCACCGGGGAGCTGTTTTTT. This gives the protein CASSLFRTSGRLTGELFF.

This clonotype came up a few times. The V call is TRBV3-1, the J call TRBJ2-5, with 11 bases fitting TRBD2. This CDR3 spans 18 amino acids. Trimming removed 1 base from V and 5 bases from J; junction bases left unmatched: 12. CDR1 and CDR2 (germline): LGHDT, YNNKEL (reference sequence). This chain's CDR3 is CASSQVVGTSGSFETQYF. CDR3 bases: TGTGCCAGCAGCCAAGTGGTCGGGACTAGCGGCTCATTTGAGACCCAGTACTTC.

This clonotype came up a few times. The V call is TRBV5-6, the J call TRBJ2-2, with a possible D match to TRBD2 (5 bases). The CDR3 consists of 17 residues. The V end was cut by 0 bases, the J end by 0 bases, with 12 bases between. Germline V gives CDR1 SGHDT, CDR2 YYEEEE. The DNA for the CDR3 is TGTGCCAGCAGCTTGGGCCCTACGGGGACGAACACCGGGGAGCTGTTTTTT. Translated: CASSLGPTGTNTGELFF.

This clonotype was observed at least ten times. The chain has TRBV7-9 and TRBJ2-1; no clear D gene. CDR1 and CDR2 (germline): SEHNR, FQNEAQ (reference sequence). The CDR3 contains 15 residues. V shed 7 bases and J shed 2 bases, with 15 bases lying between them. In DNA, the CDR3 is TGTGCCAGCACCTCAAGGCTCCCAACCTACAATGAGCAGTTCTTC. This sequence encodes CASTSRLPTYNEQFF.

The chain carries TRBV29-1 and TRBJ1-4, with 9 nucleotides matching TRBD1. CDR3 length: 17 residues. V shed 6 bases and J 8 bases; nucleotides not matched to a gene: 19. Germline lookup yields CDR1 SQVTM and CDR2 ANQGSEA. The CDR3 region has the DNA TGCAGCGTGAGAGATACAGGGGGCGTAGGACTTCGCGAAAAACTGTTTTTT. Residues: CSVRDTGGVGLREKLFF.

The V gene is TRBV3-1, the J gene TRBJ1-6; 8 bases align to TRBD1. The germline gives CDR1 LGHDT, CDR2 YNNKEL (reference sequence). V trimming: 5 bases; J trimming: 7 bases; junction bases outside the gene matches: 7. The CDR3 consists of 15 residues. CDR3 bases: TGTGCCAGCAGCTCGATAACAGGGGGAAATTCACCCCTCCACTTT. Its protein is CASSSITGGNSPLHF.

There are many counts of this clonotype. The V gene is TRBV30, the J gene TRBJ1-2; 8 nucleotides align to TRBD1. J lost 10 bases, V lost 4 bases, and 5 bases had no gene match. The germline V gene encodes CDR1 GTSNPN and CDR2 SVGIG (reference sequence). CDR3 length equals 11 residues. The chain's CDR3 is CAWTTGADYTF. As DNA, the CDR3 is TGTGCCTGGACGACAGGGGCCGACTACACCTTC.

Many counts were recorded for this clonotype. The J gene is TRBJ2-7, the V gene TRBV7-2; TRBD1 matches at 8 bases. CDR1 SGHTA and CDR2 FQGNSA come from the germline V gene. V shed 3 bases, J shed 5 bases, and the junction held 6 bases outside the gene matches. This CDR3 is 14 amino acids long. Here the CDR3 reads CASSFKTGVDEQYF. The CDR3 DNA is TGTGCCAGCAGCTTCAAGACAGGGGTGGACGAGCAGTACTTC.

Notes on this clonotype: Given a much more abundant clone one base away, this may be a read error. The rearrangement uses TRBV10-3 and TRBJ2-5; D not resolved. Germline loops: CDR1 ENHRY, CDR2 SYGVKD. Trimming left V 10 bases short and J 2 bases short, with 8 bases between. The CDR3 runs 11 residues. The CDR3 coding sequence is TGTGCCACTAGAGATCAAGAGACCCAGTACTTC. Its protein is CATRDQETQYF.

The chain is built from TRBV27 and TRBJ1-1; no definite D call. Germline V lookup: CDR1 MNHEY, CDR2 SMNVEV (reference sequence). CDR3 size: 14 residues. V was cut by 6 bases and J by 1 base, with 12 bases left in between. CDR3 nucleotide sequence: TGTGCCAGCAGGCGCGGACGGGAGAACACTGAAGCTTTCTTT. It encodes CASRRGRENTEAFF.

This clonotype was detected only a few times. V gene TRBV20-1 combines with J gene TRBJ2-1, with D unclear. This CDR3 contains 11 residues. Trimming pared 1 base from V and 8 bases from J, leaving 6 bases between. CDR1 is DFQATT, CDR2 SNEGSKA, per germline (reference sequence). For the CDR3, the DNA is TGCAGTGCTAGAGGGGCGGATGAGCAGTTCTTC. Translation: CSARGADEQFF.

The chain combines TRBV12-3 or TRBV12-4 with TRBJ2-1; 7 nucleotides line up with TRBD2. The CDR3 is 17 residues long. V dropped 3 bases and J dropped 0; count of bases not matched to a gene: 8. The CDR3 DNA follows: TGTGCCAGCAGTTTGGGCTCTAGCGGCAGCTCCTACAATGAGCAGTTCTTC. This sequence encodes CASSLGSSGSSYNEQFF.

In this sample, this clonotype turned up many times. This chain joins TRBV12-3 or TRBV12-4 and TRBJ2-1, with D unclear. The V and J ends lost 6 bases and 0 bases respectively, with 12 bases between them. The CDR3 covers 15 residues. The CDR3 nucleotides are TGTGCCAGCAGCCTAGACCCTTACTCCTACAATGAGCAGTTCTTC. Its translation: CASSLDPYSYNEQFF.

The sample holds many counts of this clonotype. This rearrangement joins TRBV28 to TRBJ2-5, with D perhaps matching TRBD1 (7 bases). The CDR3 loop spans 14 amino acids. Germline V gene lookup returns CDR1 MDHEN and CDR2 SYDVKM. V lost 2 bases and J 6 bases, leaving 13 bases between the germline ends. CDR3 DNA: TGTGCCAGCAGTTTACGAGGGGGCGGGAAGACCCAGTACTTC. It is translated as CASSLRGGGKTQYF.

This clonotype showed up many times. CDR3 coding DNA: TGTGCCAGCAGCGCCCAGGGTGTGGGCGCAGATACGCAGTATTTT. Translation gives CASSAQGVGADTQYF. This chain joins TRBV6-1 and TRBJ2-3; maybe TRBD1 (5 bases). Trimming stripped 6 bases from V and 4 bases from J, with 17 bases between. Per the germline V gene, CDR1 is MNHNS and CDR2 is SASEGT. The CDR3 runs to 15 residues.

This clonotype was counted at least ten times. The V gene is TRBV23-1, the J gene TRBJ1-5, with 9 positions matching TRBD1. TRBV23-1 is designated an ORF whose function remains uncertain. This CDR3 is 14 amino acids long. Losses at the gene ends were 10 bases for V and 6 bases for J; bases not matched to a gene: 10. CDR3 in amino acids: CATRDRVLAQPQHF. CDR3 in DNA: TGCGCCACCAGGGACAGGGTACTTGCTCAGCCCCAGCATTTT.

This clonotype was found a few times. The gene calls are TRBV4-3 and TRBJ2-3, with TRBD2 matching over 7 bases. The V gene end was trimmed by 1 base and the J gene end by 2 bases; junction bases not matched to a gene: 6. This CDR3 region has 16 residues. CDR1 LGHNA and CDR2 YSLEER come from the germline V gene. CDR3 protein: CASSQVVGGITDTQYF. The CDR3 DNA reads TGCGCCAGCAGCCAAGTTGTGGGAGGGATCACAGATACGCAGTATTTT.

This clonotype came up many times. This chain links TRBV23-1 with TRBJ2-7; D is unresolved. TRBV23-1 is placed among ORFs of uncertain function. The CDR3 totals 12 residues. The V end lost 9 bases, the J end lost 3 bases, and 12 bases lay between the germline ends. CDR3 sequence: CARGTILYEQYF. The CDR3 nucleotides are TGCGCCAGGGGTACTATTCTCTACGAGCAGTACTTC.

This clonotype was observed a handful of times. The rearrangement joins TRBV18 to TRBJ2-7; a weak D match, TRBD2 (5 bases). From germline, CDR1 is KGHSH and CDR2 LQKENI. The CDR3 length is 14 residues. Trimming left V 6 bases short and J 6 bases short, with 18 bases between. The CDR3 DNA sequence: TGTGCCAGCTCCAAGTCCGGGATGAATAGCGAGCAGTACTTC. As protein: CASSKSGMNSEQYF. The full variable domain, rest sourced from reference TRBV18 and TRBJ2-7, is NAGVMQNPRHLVRRRGQEARLRCSPMKGHSHVYWYRQLPEEGLKFMVYLQKENIIDESGMPKERFSAEFPKEGPSILRIQQVVRGDSAAYFCASSKSGMNSEQYFGPGTRLTVT.